The next 18 T cell receptor beta chains were all read from a single sample in a study of immune evolution from preneoplasia to lung adenocarcinoma. Generated by immunoSEQ multiplex PCR, the TCRdb table keeps only in-frame clones and is missing some. The sample has fewer than 50,000 clones, around 79% seen once; the top ten hold approximately 4.7%. The sequencing sample was made of FFPE invasive lung adenocarcinoma tissue. These receptors all stem from a person in their sixties or seventies with lung adenocarcinoma.

V gene TRBV7-2 combines with J gene TRBJ1-1; D gene unclear. Germline V gives CDR1 SGHTA, CDR2 FQGNSA. The CDR3 extends over 12 amino acids. Deletions cut 1 base from V and 5 bases from J, with 5 bases between. CDR3 protein: CASSLGRTEAFF. The CDR3 coding sequence is TGTGCCAGCAGCTTAGGCCGAACTGAAGCTTTCTTT.

The chain recombines TRBV6-5 with TRBJ1-1; D may be TRBD1 (5 bases). The CDR3 runs 16 residues. V lost 2 bases to trimming and J lost 6 bases, with 19 bases between them. Germline V gene data show CDR1 as MNHEY and CDR2 as SVGAGI. The CDR3 region is CASSYGPRGQRAEAFF. Here the CDR3 DNA reads TGTGCCAGCAGTTACGGTCCCCGGGGCCAGAGAGCTGAAGCTTTCTTT.

CDR3 nucleotide sequence: TGTGCCAGTAGTATGGGGAGAAGTGATAATAGCAATCAGCCCCAGCATTTT. Translation gives CASSMGRSDNSNQPQHF. The J gene is TRBJ1-5, the V gene TRBV19, with unresolved D. Germline V CDR1 and CDR2: LNHDA, SQIVND (reference sequence). V gave up 3 bases and J gave up 0 bases, with 15 bases separating them. The CDR3 covers 17 residues.

This chain connects TRBV30 to TRBJ2-1; D might be TRBD1 (6 bases). Between the trimmed V and J ends, which lost 5 bases and 0 bases, there was a span of 14 bases. CDR3 length: 15 residues. The germline gives CDR1 GTSNPN, CDR2 SVGIG (reference sequence). CDR3 nucleotide sequence: TGTGCCTGGGGCAGGGGCAGCTACTCCTACAATGAGCAGTTCTTC. It specifies CAWGRGSYSYNEQFF.

The rearrangement links TRBV6-5 to TRBJ1-5, with a weak D call TRBD1 (6 bases). Germline V gene sequence: CDR1 MNHEY, CDR2 SVGAGI. The CDR3 is made up of 15 amino acids. Trimming removed 6 bases from V and 1 base from J, with 13 bases in between. The CDR3 DNA reads TGTGCCAGCAGGAGCGGACAGAGGAGCAATCAGCCCCAGCATTTT. It is translated as CASRSGQRSNQPQHF.

CDR3 protein: CASGLGGPNQPQHF. CDR3 DNA sequence: TGTGCTAGTGGTTTGGGGGGGCCGAATCAGCCCCAGCATTTT. This rearrangement joins TRBV12-5 to TRBJ1-5; TRBD1 is a possible D gene (6 bases). Trimming removed 1 base from V and 4 bases from J, with 8 bases in between. Germline CDR1 reads LGHNT; CDR2 reads FRNRAP. The CDR3 sequence is 14 residues long.

This clone has more than one count but fewer than ten. The rearrangement uses TRBV7-2 and TRBJ2-7; 10 nucleotides line up with TRBD2. CDR1 and CDR2 (germline): SGHTA, FQGNSA. V shed 4 bases and J 6 bases; nucleotides not matched to a gene: 9. This CDR3 is 15 amino acids long. The CDR3 DNA is TGTGCCAGCAGCTGGGGGGCTAGCGGGAGTAGCGAGCAGTACTTC. It translates to CASSWGASGSSEQYF.

This rearrangement joins TRBV5-6 to TRBJ2-3; 9 nucleotides line up with TRBD2. Trimming took 3 bases from V and 3 from J; bases not matched to a gene: 5. Germline-derived CDR1 and CDR2 are SGHDT and YYEEEE. The CDR3 contains 15 residues. The CDR3 sequence is CASSSLSGSTDTQYF. CDR3 in DNA: TGTGCCAGCAGCTCCCTTAGCGGGAGTACAGATACGCAGTATTTT.

J is TRBJ2-5 and V is TRBV14; 7 bases map to TRBD1. The germline CDR1 and CDR2 sequences are SGHDN and FVKESK. CDR3 length: 15 amino acids. Losses at the gene ends were 5 bases for V and 0 bases for J; bases not matched to a gene: 6. The CDR3 nucleotides read TGTGCCAGCAGCACCGGGACAGAGTACCAAGAGACCCAGTACTTC. This translates into CASSTGTEYQETQYF.

This chain uses TRBV7-8 with TRBJ1-5, with a tentative D call TRBD1 (5 bases). The V end was cut by 5 bases, the J end by 6 bases, with 14 bases between. This CDR3 spans 14 amino acids. The V gene's germline CDR1 is SGHVS and CDR2 FQNEAQ. The CDR3 spells CASSAGTVFQPQHF. In nucleotides, the CDR3 is TGTGCCAGCAGCGCTGGGACGGTGTTTCAGCCCCAGCATTTT.

The count of this clone is one. This chain links TRBV11-3 with TRBJ2-1, with 7 bases identical to TRBD2. The germline V gene has CDR1 SGHNT and CDR2 YENEEA. With V trimmed by 5 bases and J by 7 bases, 14 bases remained unmatched. The CDR3 spans 16 residues. CDR3 coding DNA: TGTGCCAGCAGCCCCCAGCGGGACCGTCGGGGGAATGAGCAGTTCTTC. It is translated as CASSPQRDRRGNEQFF. Full variable domain (remainder filled in from reference TRBV11-3 and TRBJ2-1): EAGVVQSPRYKIIEKKQPVAFWCNPISGHNTLYWYLQNLGQGPELLIRYENEEAVDDSQLPKDRFSAERLKGVDSTLKIQPAELGDSAVYLCASSPQRDRRGNEQFFGPGTRLTVL.

The chain couples TRBV25-1 to TRBJ2-5, with 8 nucleotides matching TRBD2. The ends lost 4 bases at V and 4 bases at J; junction bases unmatched: 5. This CDR3 is built from 14 residues. CDR1 is MGHDK and CDR2 is SYGVNS in the germline V gene. The CDR3: CASSASGRRETQYF. The DNA for the CDR3 is TGTGCCAGCAGTGCGAGCGGGAGAAGAGAGACCCAGTACTTC. The whole variable domain, remainder taken from reference TRBV25-1 and TRBJ2-5, is EADIYQTPRYLVIGTGKKITLECSQTMGHDKMYWYQQDPGMELHLIHYSYGVNSTEKGDLSSESTVSRIRTEHFPLTLESARPSHTSQYLCASSASGRRETQYFGPGTRLLVL.

This chain uses TRBV7-8 with TRBJ2-7, with 8 bases matching TRBD1. V gave up 7 bases and J gave up 3 bases; unmatched junction bases: 8. CDR1 is SGHVS and CDR2 is FQNEAQ in the germline V gene. The CDR3 contains 14 residues. The CDR3 here is CASTVGTGLYEQYF. In DNA form, the CDR3 reads TGTGCCAGCACCGTGGGGACAGGACTCTACGAGCAGTACTTC. Using reference TRBV7-8 and TRBJ2-7 for the parts outside the CDR3, the full variable domain is GAGVSQSPRYKVAKRGQDVALRCDPISGHVSLFWYQQALGQGPEFLTYFQNEAQLDKSGLPSDRFFAERPEGSVSTLKIQRTQQEDSAVYLCASTVGTGLYEQYFGPGTRLTVT.

Notes on this clone: Other DNA variants within this sample encode the same CDR3. This chain uses TRBV2 with TRBJ1-5, with D hard to call. The CDR3 length is 13 residues. In germline, CDR1 is SNHLY, CDR2 FYNNEI. V was shortened by 3 bases and J by 4 bases, with 7 bases between the two germline ends. The CDR3, as DNA: TGTGCCAGCAGTGAGATCGGGAATCAGCCCCAGCATTTT. This translates into CASSEIGNQPQHF.

The genes are TRBV2 and TRBJ2-5; D is ambiguous. Deletions cut 1 base from V and 1 base from J, with 7 bases between. Per the germline V gene, CDR1 is SNHLY and CDR2 is FYNNEI. This CDR3 spans 14 amino acids. For the CDR3, the DNA is TGTGCCAGCAGTGAAGGACGGATCCAAGAGACCCAGTACTTC. Translating it yields CASSEGRIQETQYF.

The J gene is TRBJ1-5, the V gene TRBV12-5; 12 bases map to TRBD1. Germline values: CDR1 LGHNT, CDR2 FRNRAP. This CDR3 contains 15 residues. Germline trimming cut 10 bases from V and 2 bases from J; bases unmatched to any gene: 6. This CDR3 reads CATGTGGKGNQPQHF. CDR3 nucleotides: TGTGCTACCGGGACAGGGGGCAAGGGCAATCAGCCCCAGCATTTT.

J is TRBJ1-1 and V is TRBV28, with TRBD1 identical over 8 bases. The CDR3 spans 15 residues. CDR1 and CDR2 (germline): MDHEN, SYDVKM. Germline trimming cut 2 bases from V and 6 bases from J; bases unmatched to any gene: 8. For the CDR3, the DNA is TGTGCCAGCAGTTTACAGACAGGGGCCGTTTCTGAAGCTTTCTTT. Amino acids: CASSLQTGAVSEAFF.

This chain links TRBV27 with TRBJ2-1; D is possibly TRBD1 (6 bases). The CDR3 runs 15 residues. The germline gives CDR1 MNHEY, CDR2 SMNVEV (reference sequence). Trimming removed 5 bases from V and 4 bases from J, with 15 bases in between. The CDR3 loop is CASSPDRTQYNEQFF. CDR3 coding DNA: TGTGCCAGCAGTCCCGACAGGACCCAGTACAATGAGCAGTTCTTC.